The clone carrying this T cell receptor (beta chain) has only one observation. Those who donated were healthy HIV-negative adults, with no recent acute infections or vaccinations reported. Data came from immunoSEQ multiplex PCR; TCRdb stores just in-frame clones and leaves some out. There are 2.3 million or so clones in the sample; over 90% occur only once, and 0.39% lies in the top ten. The V gene's germline CDR1 is MNHNY and CDR2 SVGAGI (reference sequence). This CDR3 region has 16 residues. V shed 6 bases and J shed 4 bases, with 21 bases lying between them. These data come from a study of shared clonotypes between healthy human individuals.

This TCR came from a young man in good health. Some clones in this sample may be carry-over from other donors' samples. The sample was naive CD4+ T cells from PBMCs. The subset is: CD45RA+ positively selected. The chain uses TRBV6-6 and TRBJ1-1; D not resolved. CDR3 coding DNA: TGTGCCAGCAGACCCGGACTGGGTCCGTGGGGCACTGAAGCTTTCTTT. Residues: CASRPGLGPWGTEAFF.